This TCR beta chain was retrieved from a study of T cells after yellow fever vaccination (dated 2019 in TCRdb). Broadly, across the study: The SMART-Seq v4 Ultra Low Input RNA kit was used to prepare libraries from fractions with low cell numbers. Blood was drawn at multiple timepoints before and after primary and secondary immunization, with bulk PBMC replicates and cell subsets isolated. Two healthy male donors made up the cohort, one aged 18 to 29 years and the other aged 30 to 40 years. To track T-cell clones before and after primary and booster YFV17D yellow fever vaccination, bulk TCR alpha and beta repertoires were sequenced longitudinally. Study-level results and caveats: Most clones expanded after primary vaccination were re-detected after the booster (96% of CD4 and roughly 87% of CD8), suggesting broad memory maintenance. Compared with the primary T-cell response, the secondary T-cell response was weaker but faster, peaking on day 5 rather than day 15. A small share of clonotypes occurred in both CD4 and CD8 compartments, likely arising from convergent recombination. Because only two donors were included in the study, the extent to which the findings can be generalized is limited. Computational filtering was required because FACS-sorted repertoires could contain abundant contaminating clonotypes from the bulk population.

TCR cDNA was synthesized by 5'RACE template switching, through which a universal primer site and unique molecular identifiers were introduced. cDNA synthesis was primed from both the TCR alpha and TCR beta constant segments. Library amplification used two PCR steps, and the second PCR step added sample barcodes and sequencing adapters. Sequencing of libraries was done on Illumina HiSeq 2500 (2x100 bp) or NovaSeq (2x150 bp). Concerning the study's data processing: MIGEC was used to demultiplex reads and collapse the reads into UMI consensus sequences, and MiXCR was used for V(D)J alignment. Vaccine-responding clonotypes were defined with edgeR using replicate PBMC samples, requiring FDR below 0.01 and a log2 fold change above 5 up to day 15. Each bulk clonotype received a CD4 or CD8 identity based on whether the sequenced CD4 or CD8 repertoire contained that clonotype at higher abundance. The raw public reads went through TCRdb reprocessing: fastp at Q25, MiXCR clone calling, in-frame beta chains kept. Each CDR3 protein appears once, grouped with its most common genes and DNA. None of the V and J calls come from the authors' own analysis; TCRdb made them. A total of approximately 120,000 distinct CDR3 sequences appear in this sample, under 8% of them only once. Nearly 2.5% of the sample goes to the ten largest clones.

The table lists this clonotype with a few counts. What this receptor recognizes is not known. The sample holds no much larger clone one base away, and base qualities are not on file. The treatment or condition label, as the study defines it: live attenuated yellow fever vaccine strain. PBMCs were isolated from peripheral blood using a standard Ficoll-Paque protocol. Dynabeads CD4 and CD8 positive selection kits were used to isolate CD4 and CD8 T-cell fractions. RNA was extracted with TriZol from bulk PBMCs, CD4 and CD8 fractions, and dextramer-positive and dextramer-negative fractions. CDR1 SGHAT and CDR2 FQDESV were looked up in the germline V gene (reference sequence). The CDR3 numbers 15 residues from cysteine through phenylalanine. Only CDR3 DNA remains: 45 bases, in frame from the first base. Trimming takes 2 bases from V and 0 bases from J, and the germline ends sit 5 bases apart.

This TCR was recovered from a young man who received the YFV17D yellow fever vaccine. Recombination connected TRBV11-1 to TRBJ2-6; the D gene identity is not certain. The sample was CD4+ T cells sorted from PBMCs, taken about 10 days after the first yellow fever vaccination. The CDR3 sequence is CASSLRSSGANVLTF. The nucleotide sequence is TGTGCCAGCAGCTTACGGAGCTCTGGGGCCAACGTCCTGACTTTC.